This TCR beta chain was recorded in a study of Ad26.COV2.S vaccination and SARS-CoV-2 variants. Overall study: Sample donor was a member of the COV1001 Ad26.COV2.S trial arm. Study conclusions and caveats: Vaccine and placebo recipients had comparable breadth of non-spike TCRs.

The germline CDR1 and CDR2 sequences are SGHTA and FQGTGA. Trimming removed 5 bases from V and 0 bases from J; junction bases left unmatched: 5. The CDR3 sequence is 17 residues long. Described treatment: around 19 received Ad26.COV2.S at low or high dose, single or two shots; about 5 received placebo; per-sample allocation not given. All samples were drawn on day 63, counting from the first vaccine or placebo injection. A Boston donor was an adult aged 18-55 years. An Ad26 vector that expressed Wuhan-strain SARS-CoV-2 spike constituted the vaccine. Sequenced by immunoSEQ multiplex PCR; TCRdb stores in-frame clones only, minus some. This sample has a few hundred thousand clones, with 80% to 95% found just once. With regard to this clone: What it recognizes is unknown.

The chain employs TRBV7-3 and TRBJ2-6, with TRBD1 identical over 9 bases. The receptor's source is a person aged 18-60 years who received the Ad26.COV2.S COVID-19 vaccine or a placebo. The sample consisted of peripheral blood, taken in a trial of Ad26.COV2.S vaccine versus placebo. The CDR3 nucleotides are TGTGCCAGCAGCCCAGGGACAGGGCCCTCTGGGGCCAACGTCCTGACTTTC. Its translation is CASSPGTGPSGANVLTF.